Following are 14 T cell receptor beta chains from one sample sequenced in a study of blood T cells in healthy people across ages (dated by TCRdb to about 2015). Libraries were constructed by 5' RACE. A second roughly 6 to 11 cycle PCR used a sample-barcoded 5' primer and a J-beta primer mix. The public reads were reprocessed in TCRdb via fastp at Q25 and MiXCR, keeping in-frame beta chains. Rows merge per CDR3 protein into single entries with the most common DNA and genes. This sample is represented by 1.5 million to 2 million distinct CDR3 sequences; roughly 43% of them were singletons. The ten largest clonotypes hold more than 20% of the sample. The sample taken for sequencing was blood. The receptor source for this set is a human donor in good health.

The rearrangement links TRBV7-2 to TRBJ1-1, with D possibly matching TRBD1 (5 bases). The CDR3 sequence is 15 residues long. V lost 2 bases to trimming and J lost 5 bases, with 15 bases between them. Germline-derived CDR1 and CDR2 are SGHTA and FQGNSA. The CDR3 DNA sequence: TGTGCCAGCAGCTTACAGGCAGGGCGAGAAACTGAAGCTTTCTTT. Amino acids: CASSLQAGRETEAFF. The full variable domain, its missing parts supplied by reference TRBV7-2 and TRBJ1-1, is GAGVSQSPSNKVTEKGKDVELRCDPISGHTALYWYRQSLGQGLEFLIYFQGNSAPDKSGLPSDRFSAERTGGSVSTLTIQRTQQEDSAVYLCASSLQAGRETEAFFGQGTRLTVV.

In this sample, this clonotype turned up a few times. This chain links TRBV4-3 with TRBJ1-1; D is unclear. Germline V gene lookup returns CDR1 LGHNA and CDR2 YSLEER. V was clipped by 0 bases and J by 7 bases, with 15 bases between them. The CDR3 has 15 amino acids. CDR3 in amino acids: CASSQDLRGFGEAFF. The CDR3 DNA sequence: TGCGCCAGCAGCCAAGATCTTCGGGGTTTCGGTGAAGCTTTCTTT.

This chain's CDR3 is CASSPEGSGAQETQYF. The CDR3 nucleotides are TGTGCCAGCAGCCCTGAGGGTAGCGGGGCGCAAGAGACCCAGTACTTC. J is TRBJ2-5 and V is TRBV7-3, with TRBD2 identical over 8 bases. The length of the CDR3 is 16 residues. With V trimmed by 5 bases and J by 2 bases, 10 bases remained unmatched. CDR1 is SGHTA, CDR2 FQGTGA, per germline.

The chain links TRBV28 to TRBJ2-3, with 7 bases aligning to TRBD1. CDR3 length: 16 amino acids. Looked up from germline, CDR1 is MDHEN and CDR2 is SYDVKM. V lost 4 bases to trimming and J lost 2 bases; unmatched junction nucleotides: 9. The DNA for the CDR3 is TGTGCCAGCAGTTCGCACCCGGGACAGAACACAGATACGCAGTATTTT. As protein: CASSSHPGQNTDTQYF.

The rearrangement uses TRBV7-6 and TRBJ2-5; D possibly matches TRBD1 or TRBD2 (6 bases each). Trimming stripped 5 bases from V and 2 bases from J, with 18 bases between. Looked up from germline, CDR1 is SGHVS and CDR2 is FNYEAQ. This CDR3 contains 16 residues. The CDR3 sequence is CASSPLVRGRQETQYF. The CDR3 DNA reads TGTGCCAGCAGCCCACTGGTTAGGGGGAGGCAAGAGACCCAGTACTTC. The variable domain in full, completed from reference TRBV7-6 and TRBJ2-5, reads GAGVSQSPRYKVTKRGQDVALRCDPISGHVSLYWYRQALGQGPEFLTYFNYEAQQDKSGLPNDRFSAERPEGSISTLTIQRTEQRDSAMYRCASSPLVRGRQETQYFGPGTRLLVL.

This clonotype was picked up many times. The J gene is TRBJ2-5, the V gene TRBV4-3, with 7 bases matching TRBD1. The CDR3 length is 13 residues. The germline gives CDR1 LGHNA, CDR2 YSLEER. Unmatched junction bases numbered 0, after V lost 1 base and J lost 4 bases. As DNA, the CDR3 is TGCGCCAGCAGCCAAGGGACAGGAGAGACCCAGTACTTC. Translation: CASSQGTGETQYF.

J is TRBJ1-1 and V is TRBV27, with D possibly matching TRBD1 (5 bases). Trimming took 0 bases from V and 6 from J, leaving 14 bases between them. The CDR3 consists of 15 residues. Germline V gene sequence: CDR1 MNHEY, CDR2 SMNVEV (reference sequence). The CDR3 region has the DNA TGTGCCAGCAGTTTATCGCCCCCCGGGGGGGCTGAAGCTTTCTTT. Its translation: CASSLSPPGGAEAFF.

This chain's CDR3 is CASSPTGRENGYTF. The CDR3 DNA sequence: TGTGCCAGCAGTCCGACAGGGAGGGAAAATGGCTACACCTTC. The chain recombines TRBV12-3 or TRBV12-4 with TRBJ1-2, with TRBD1 matching 7 bases. The CDR3 contains 14 residues. The ends lost 5 bases at V and 6 bases at J; junction bases unmatched: 9.

Only a few counts were recorded for this clonotype. V is TRBV28 and J is TRBJ2-5; 7 bases agree with TRBD1. V shed 7 bases and J 4 bases; nucleotides not matched to a gene: 9. Germline V lookup: CDR1 MDHEN, CDR2 SYDVKM. This CDR3 has 14 residues. The chain's CDR3 is CASTSTGSGETQYF. The CDR3 nucleotides read TGTGCCAGCACTTCGACAGGGTCGGGAGAGACCCAGTACTTC.

The CDR3 region has the DNA TGCAGTGCCGCCTCGCCCGGACTAGGCGGCACCGGGGAGCTGTTTTTT. Amino acid sequence: CSAASPGLGGTGELFF. This chain connects TRBV20-1 to TRBJ2-2; 7 positions agree with TRBD2. The length of the CDR3 is 16 residues. The germline CDR1 and CDR2 sequences are DFQATT and SNEGSKA (reference sequence). With 6 bases clipped from V and 4 bases from J, the junction kept 14 bases outside the gene matches.

The rearrangement links TRBV10-3 to TRBJ2-1; TRBD2 matches at 8 bases. CDR3 length: 14 amino acids. Germline lookup yields CDR1 ENHRY and CDR2 SYGVKD. V trimming: 2 bases; J trimming: 8 bases; junction bases outside the gene matches: 5. The CDR3 here is CAISERGGQDEQFF. The DNA for the CDR3 is TGTGCCATCAGTGAGCGGGGGGGCCAGGATGAGCAGTTCTTC.

This clonotype was picked up a small number of times. The chain recombines TRBV5-1 with TRBJ1-1, with D maybe TRBD1 (5 bases). Germline V lookup: CDR1 SGHRS, CDR2 YFSETQ. The CDR3 extends over 14 amino acids. The V end was cut by 5 bases, the J end by 1 base, with 12 bases between. CDR3 amino acids: CASSSRDANTEAFF. As DNA, the CDR3 is TGCGCCAGCAGTAGCAGGGACGCGAACACTGAAGCTTTCTTT.

There are many counts of this clonotype. The V call is TRBV29-1, the J call TRBJ2-5, with TRBD1 matching 8 bases. V trimming: 6 bases; J trimming: 4 bases; junction bases outside the gene matches: 10. Germline-derived CDR1 and CDR2 are SQVTM and ANQGSEA. This CDR3 has 14 residues. CDR3 loop: CSVSVGQGPETQYF. The CDR3 nucleotides are TGCAGCGTGAGCGTAGGACAGGGTCCAGAGACCCAGTACTTC. Together with reference TRBV29-1 and TRBJ2-5, the CDR3 gives the full variable domain: SAVISQKPSRDICQRGTSLTIQCQVDSQVTMMFWYRQQPGQSLTLIATANQGSEATYESGFVIDKFPISRPNLTFSTLTVSNMSPEDSSIYLCSVSVGQGPETQYFGPGTRLLVL.

This clonotype was observed many times. This chain connects TRBV7-2 to TRBJ2-7; no clear D. V was cut by 3 bases and J by 2 bases, with 8 bases left in between. CDR1 SGHTA and CDR2 FQGNSA come from the germline V gene. The CDR3 spans 13 residues. The CDR3 loop reads CASSLIDPYEQYF. DNA for the CDR3: TGTGCCAGCAGCTTGATCGATCCCTACGAGCAGTACTTC.